These 17 T cell receptor beta chains share one sample of origin, sequenced in a study of cytomegalovirus exposure and HLA in healthy donors. The study ran its PCR with 60 Vbeta and 13 Jbeta primers. Clones were read by immunoSEQ multiplex PCR, and TCRdb kept only the in-frame ones, dropping some. The sample includes about 120,000 clones, 81% of them seen just once. Source material: PBMCs. Every receptor here comes from a woman in her twenties or thirties in good health and CMV-seronegative.

V is TRBV28 and J is TRBJ1-2, with a possible D match to TRBD1 (6 bases). Looked up from germline, CDR1 is MDHEN and CDR2 is SYDVKM. The CDR3 runs 12 residues. CDR3 sequence (DNA): TGTGCTGGGGGCGGTCCCAACTATGGCTACACCTTC. Its translation is CAGGGPNYGYTF.

DNA for the CDR3: TGTGCCAGCAGCTTAAGCATTTACACCGGGGAGCTGTTTTTT. Translation: CASSLSIYTGELFF. The chain joins TRBV7-9 to TRBJ2-2; D gene uncertain. V lost 2 bases to trimming and J lost 3 bases, with 7 bases between them. The V gene's germline CDR1 is SEHNR and CDR2 FQNEAQ (reference sequence). The CDR3 sequence is 14 residues long.

The CDR3: CASTLSWGGNQPQHF. The CDR3 nucleotides are TGTGCCAGTACCCTAAGTTGGGGGGGCAATCAGCCCCAGCATTTT. This chain uses TRBV19 with TRBJ1-5; D might be TRBD1 (5 bases). Looked up from germline, CDR1 is LNHDA and CDR2 is SQIVND (reference sequence). Trimming shortened V by 7 bases and J by 2 bases, and 15 bases separated the two germline ends. The CDR3 runs 15 residues.

The chain carries TRBV7-6 and TRBJ1-1, with D perhaps TRBD1 (6 bases). The V and J ends lost 5 bases and 1 base respectively, with 11 bases between them. CDR1 and CDR2 (germline): SGHVS, FNYEAQ. The length of the CDR3 is 14 residues. CDR3 amino acids: CASSPQGGNTEAFF. The CDR3 coding sequence is TGTGCCAGCAGCCCACAGGGCGGGAACACTGAAGCTTTCTTT.

The chain is built from TRBV7-2 and TRBJ2-5; 10 nucleotides line up with TRBD1. The J call may be faulty, since TRBJ2-7 better matches the DNA end. This CDR3 is built from 15 residues. CDR1 and CDR2 (germline): SGHTA, FQGNSA. CDR3 sequence reads: CASSLRGTGVAEQYF. The CDR3 DNA is TGTGCCAGCAGCTTAAGAGGGACAGGGGTGGCCGAGCAGTACTTC.

On this clone itself: Sequence at one end of the junction differs from germline and may be a read error. V and J are TRBV4-3 and TRBJ2-7; 7 positions agree with TRBD2. This CDR3 has 17 residues. Germline values: CDR1 LGHNA, CDR2 YSLEER. The CDR3 DNA sequence: TGCGCCAGCAGCCAAGATTATGCGAGGGAGGGCTCCCACGAGCAGTACTTC. Amino acids: CASSQDYAREGSHEQYF.

The chain couples TRBV28 to TRBJ2-7, with 9 bases that match TRBD2. The CDR3 contains 16 residues. Germline V gene lookup returns CDR1 MDHEN and CDR2 SYDVKM. The ends lost 1 base at V and 5 bases at J; junction bases unmatched: 9. The CDR3 spells CASSLSFFSGRHEQYF. CDR3 in DNA: TGTGCCAGCAGTTTATCGTTCTTTAGCGGGAGACACGAGCAGTACTTC.

This clone has just a few counts. The junction departs from germline at one end; a sequencing error may be responsible. The chain recombines TRBV5-6 with TRBJ2-1; 13 bases map to TRBD2. CDR1 is SGHDT, CDR2 YYEEEE, per germline. The CDR3 totals 12 residues. DNA of the CDR3: TGTGCCAGCAGCTCGGGACTAGCGGGGACGGTCTTC. This gives the protein CASSSGLAGTVF.

The V and J genes are TRBV28 and TRBJ1-3; possible D gene TRBD1, 6 bases. Trimming shortened V by 6 bases and J by 7 bases, and 10 bases separated the two germline ends. The CDR3 has 12 residues. From germline, CDR1 is MDHEN and CDR2 SYDVKM. CDR3 in DNA: TGTGCCAGCAGCACTACAGGGAACACCATATATTTT. The encoded protein is CASSTTGNTIYF. Complete variable domain (other parts from reference TRBV28 and TRBJ1-3): DVKVTQSSRYLVKRTGEKVFLECVQDMDHENMFWYRQDPGLGLRLIYFSYDVKMKEKGDIPEGYSVSREKKERFSLILESASTNQTSMYLCASSTTGNTIYFGEGSWLTVV.

The rearrangement joins TRBV10-2 to TRBJ1-6, with 7 bases fitting TRBD1. Per the germline V gene, CDR1 is WSHSY and CDR2 is SAAADI. The CDR3 spans 14 residues. V trimming: 9 bases; J trimming: 5 bases; junction bases outside the gene matches: 7. DNA for the CDR3: TGCGCCAGTCCCGGGACAGTCGATAATTCACCCCTCCACTTT. It translates to CASPGTVDNSPLHF.

This clone showed up just once. The chain couples TRBV18 to TRBJ1-1; TRBD1 aligns across 12 bases. Losses at the gene ends were 4 bases for V and 9 bases for J; bases not matched to a gene: 3. The CDR3 has 13 amino acids. The germline gives CDR1 KGHSH, CDR2 LQKENI. CDR3 in amino acids: CASSQGTGGQAFF. The CDR3 DNA sequence: TGTGCCAGCTCACAAGGGACAGGGGGCCAAGCTTTCTTT. The entire variable domain, with the rest obtained from reference TRBV18 and TRBJ1-1, is as follows: NAGVMQNPRHLVRRRGQEARLRCSPMKGHSHVYWYRQLPEEGLKFMVYLQKENIIDESGMPKERFSAEFPKEGPSILRIQQVVRGDSAAYFCASSQGTGGQAFFGQGTRLTVV.

The chain joins TRBV28 to TRBJ1-3; D not certain. The germline V gene has CDR1 MDHEN and CDR2 SYDVKM. The V end was cut by 11 bases, the J end by 8 bases, with 13 bases between. The CDR3 sequence is 11 residues long. CDR3 nucleotide sequence: TGTGCCGGAGCCCGGGGAGACACCATATATTTT. Translation: CAGARGDTIYF.

The chain links TRBV20-1 to TRBJ2-3; tentative D call: TRBD1 (6 bases). Germline V gene data show CDR1 as DFQATT and CDR2 as SNEGSKA (reference sequence). This CDR3 has 11 amino acids. V lost 3 bases and J lost 6, with 7 bases in between. The CDR3 sequence: CSASTGDTQYF. In DNA, the CDR3 is TGCAGTGCTAGTACAGGGGATACGCAGTATTTT.

The V call is TRBV25-1, the J call TRBJ1-2; 12 bases map to TRBD1. The trim removed 2 bases at V and 7 bases at J, leaving 5 bases unmatched. Germline CDR1 MGHDK, CDR2 SYGVNS. The CDR3 is 15 residues long. The chain's CDR3 is CASSERGQGAGGYTF. The CDR3 nucleotides read TGTGCCAGCAGTGAAAGGGGACAGGGGGCCGGTGGCTACACCTTC.

This rearrangement joins TRBV5-1 to TRBJ2-2, with D possibly matching TRBD1 (6 bases). The V and J ends lost 2 bases and 4 bases respectively, with 18 bases between them. The CDR3 consists of 17 residues. Germline CDR1 is SGHRS and CDR2 is YFSETQ. CDR3 in amino acids: CASSLIPAGVGTGELFF. CDR3 nucleotides: TGCGCCAGCAGCTTAATCCCGGCAGGGGTGGGCACCGGGGAGCTGTTTTTT.

The chain uses TRBV10-3 and TRBJ2-3, with a possible D match to TRBD1 (6 bases). Germline CDR1 ENHRY, CDR2 SYGVKD. The V and J ends lost 6 bases and 4 bases respectively, with 17 bases between them. The CDR3 runs 15 residues. The CDR3 sequence: CAIRPEGGYADTQYF. CDR3 DNA: TGTGCCATCAGACCCGAAGGGGGTTACGCAGATACGCAGTATTTT.

CDR3 in DNA: TGTGCCAGCAGCGCCGCATCGGGGGAAAAACTGTTTTTT. Protein sequence: CASSAASGEKLFF. V is TRBV7-3 and J is TRBJ1-4, with D unresolved. The germline V gene encodes CDR1 SGHTA and CDR2 FQGTGA. CDR3 length: 13 residues. Between the trimmed V and J ends, which lost 5 bases and 8 bases, there was a span of 12 bases.